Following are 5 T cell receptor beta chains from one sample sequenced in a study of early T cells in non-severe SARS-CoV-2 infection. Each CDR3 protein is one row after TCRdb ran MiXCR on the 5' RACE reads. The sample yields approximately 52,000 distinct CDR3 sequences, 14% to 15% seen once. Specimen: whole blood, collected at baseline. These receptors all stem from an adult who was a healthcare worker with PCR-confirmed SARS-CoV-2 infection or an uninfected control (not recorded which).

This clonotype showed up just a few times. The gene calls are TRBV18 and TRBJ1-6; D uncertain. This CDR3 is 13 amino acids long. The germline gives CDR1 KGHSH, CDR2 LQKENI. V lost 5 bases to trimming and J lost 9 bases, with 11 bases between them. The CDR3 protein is CASSSSMGSPLHF. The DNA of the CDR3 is TGTGCCAGCTCATCATCCATGGGTTCACCCCTCCACTTT.

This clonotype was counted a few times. In nucleotides, the CDR3 is TGCAGTGCTAGAGAACCCCTCCGGGAGGCCAAAAACATTCAGTACTTC. Amino acids: CSAREPLREAKNIQYF. The chain employs TRBV20-1 and TRBJ2-4; the D gene is possibly TRBD2 (6 bases). Germline V lookup: CDR1 DFQATT, CDR2 SNEGSKA (reference sequence). The CDR3 loop spans 16 amino acids. The V and J ends lost 0 bases and 1 base respectively, with 13 bases between them.

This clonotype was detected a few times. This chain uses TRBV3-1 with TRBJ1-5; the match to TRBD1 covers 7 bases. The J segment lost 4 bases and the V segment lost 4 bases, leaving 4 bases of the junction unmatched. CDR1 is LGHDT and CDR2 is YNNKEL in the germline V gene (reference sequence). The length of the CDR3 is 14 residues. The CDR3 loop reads CASSLGQANQPQHF. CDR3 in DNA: TGTGCCAGCAGCCTAGGACAGGCAAATCAGCCCCAGCATTTT.

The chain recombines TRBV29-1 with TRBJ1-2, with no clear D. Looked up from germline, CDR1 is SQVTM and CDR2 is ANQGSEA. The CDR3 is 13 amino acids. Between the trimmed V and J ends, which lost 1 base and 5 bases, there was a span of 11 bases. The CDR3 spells CSVEVGGGYGYTF. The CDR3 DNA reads TGCAGCGTTGAAGTTGGCGGAGGGTATGGCTACACCTTC.

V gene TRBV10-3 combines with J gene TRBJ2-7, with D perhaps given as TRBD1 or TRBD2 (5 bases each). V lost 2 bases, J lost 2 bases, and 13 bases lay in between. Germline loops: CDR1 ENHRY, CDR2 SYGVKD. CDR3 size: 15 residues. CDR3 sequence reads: CAISEMTRGPYEQYF. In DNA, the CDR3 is TGTGCCATCAGTGAGATGACACGGGGCCCCTACGAGCAGTACTTC.